This TCR beta chain was sequenced for a study of technical replicates of blood from a handful of donors. The sample holds one count of this clone. Generated by immunoSEQ multiplex PCR, the TCRdb table keeps only in-frame clones and is missing some. This sample carries around 68,000 clones, 95% to 97% of them seen once, and the ten largest clones take about 0.31%. Losses at the gene ends were 3 bases for V and 5 bases for J; bases not matched to a gene: 3. Germline V gene data show CDR1 as SGHRS and CDR2 as YFSETQ. This CDR3 has 14 amino acids. The chain links TRBV5-1 to TRBJ2-3; TRBD1 aligns across 10 bases. The material sequenced was T cells isolated from PBMCs. The sequence derives from a human donor in good health. The CDR3 loop is CASSWGTGEDTQYF. Here the CDR3 DNA reads TGCGCCAGCAGCTGGGGGACAGGGGAAGATACGCAGTATTTT. The full variable domain, its missing parts supplied by reference TRBV5-1 and TRBJ2-3, is KAGVTQTPRYLIKTRGQQVTLSCSPISGHRSVSWYQQTPGQGLQFLFEYFSETQRNKGNFPGRFSGRQFSNSRSEMNVSTLELGDSALYLCASSWGTGEDTQYFGPGTRLTVL.